The subject of this entry is one TCR beta chain. Its antigen specificity is not known. Base-call qualities are not available, and no considerably larger clone is one nucleotide away. Including cysteine and phenylalanine, the CDR3 has 15 amino acids. Only the CDR3 portion is preserved as DNA: 45 bases, with reading frame beginning at the first base. After removal of 6 bases from V and 1 base from J, the junction retains 4 bases not matched to a gene. Looking up the germline V gene yields CDR1 MNHNS and CDR2 SASEGT. The sample is drawn from a study of response to subunit inactivated influenza vaccine listed by TCRdb under 2018. General notes on the study: Deep quantitative T cell receptor repertoire profiling was used in the study to track responses to a trivalent subunit inactivated influenza vaccine.

Library construction relied on RT-PCR. TCRdb names Illumina HiSeq 2500 as the instrument used. The raw public data were reprocessed by TCRdb itself: fastp quality trimming at Q25, MiXCR clonotype calling, in-frame beta chains only. One record per CDR3 amino acid sequence lists the most common genes and DNA. The sample records hundreds of thousands of distinct CDR3 sequences, more than 15% of which are singletons. Roughly 12% of the sample belongs to the ten largest clones. The full study reports these points: The authors suggested that each seasonal influenza vaccination may recruit only a limited number of new T cells.

Source: PBMCs from blood, taken approximately 13 days after vaccination. The chain is assembled from TRBV6-1 and TRBJ2-3; 10 middle bases align to TRBD2. The source of this sequence is a middle-aged man who received an inactivated influenza vaccine. Donor details come from another sample of the same person, matched by shared clones. The CDR3 region has the sequence CASRGTSVGTDTQYF. The nucleotide sequence reads as follows: TGTGCCAGCAGGGGGACTAGCGTGGGCACAGATACGCAGTATTTT.